This T cell receptor beta chain was sequenced during a study of T cell clonality in common variable immunodeficiency. Findings of the study overall: CVID subjects had higher TCRbeta clonality than healthy controls, most marked in about a third. Fewer deletions and N-nucleotide insertions were reportedly seen in common variable immunodeficiency TCR beta sequences.

Per the germline V gene, CDR1 is SGHVS and CDR2 is FQNEAQ. V dropped 5 bases and J dropped 2 bases, with 9 bases sitting between them. The CDR3 length is 13 residues. Measured with immunoSEQ multiplex PCR; TCRdb has only the in-frame clones, and not every one. Observed in the sample are more than 30,000 clones, none of them singletons. Patients and controls were mostly of Caucasian heritage. Replacement immunoglobulin had been given to every CVID subject for at least one year. No CVID subject was ill or on immunomodulatory drugs when sampled. This clone was seen more than once but under ten times. Its antigen remains unknown. The sequence runs out 3 residues before the end of the CDR3; the remainder is reconstructed from the germline J gene.

This rearrangement joins TRBV7-8 to TRBJ1-2; D is undetermined. The clonotype comes from a human donor with common variable immunodeficiency. The source material was peripheral blood mononuclear cells. Partial CDR3 DNA: TGTGCCAGCAGCACCAATGCGAACTATGGC. Translated: CASSTNANYG. The CDR3 in full is CASSTNANYGYTF.